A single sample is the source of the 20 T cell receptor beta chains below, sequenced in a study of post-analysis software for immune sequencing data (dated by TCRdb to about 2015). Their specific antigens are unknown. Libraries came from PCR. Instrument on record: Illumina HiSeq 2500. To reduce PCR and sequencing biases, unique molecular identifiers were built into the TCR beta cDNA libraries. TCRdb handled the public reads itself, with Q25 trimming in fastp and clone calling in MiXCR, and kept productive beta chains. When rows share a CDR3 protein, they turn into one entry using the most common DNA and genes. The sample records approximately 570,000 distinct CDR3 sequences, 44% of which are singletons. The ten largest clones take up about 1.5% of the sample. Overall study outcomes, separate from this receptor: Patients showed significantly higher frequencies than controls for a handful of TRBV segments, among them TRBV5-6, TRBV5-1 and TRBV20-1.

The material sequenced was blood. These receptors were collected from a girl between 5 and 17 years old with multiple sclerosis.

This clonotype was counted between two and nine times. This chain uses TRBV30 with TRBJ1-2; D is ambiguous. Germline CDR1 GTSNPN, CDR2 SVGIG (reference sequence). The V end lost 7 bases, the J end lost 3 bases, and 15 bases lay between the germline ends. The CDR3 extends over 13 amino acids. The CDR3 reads CASVRGMDYGYTF. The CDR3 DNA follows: TGTGCCTCGGTAAGAGGGATGGACTATGGCTACACCTTC.

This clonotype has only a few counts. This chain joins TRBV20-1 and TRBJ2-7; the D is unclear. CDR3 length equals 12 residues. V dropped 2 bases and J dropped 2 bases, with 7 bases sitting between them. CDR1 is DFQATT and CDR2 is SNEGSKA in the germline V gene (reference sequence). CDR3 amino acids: CSARTRPYEQYF. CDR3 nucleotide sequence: TGCAGTGCTAGAACCAGGCCCTACGAGCAGTACTTC.

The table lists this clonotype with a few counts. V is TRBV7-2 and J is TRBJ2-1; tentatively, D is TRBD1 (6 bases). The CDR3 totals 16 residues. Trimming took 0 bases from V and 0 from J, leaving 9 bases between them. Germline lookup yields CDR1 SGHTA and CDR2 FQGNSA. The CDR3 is CASSLAGTSSYNEQFF. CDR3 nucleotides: TGTGCCAGCAGCTTAGCGGGGACAAGCTCCTACAATGAGCAGTTCTTC.

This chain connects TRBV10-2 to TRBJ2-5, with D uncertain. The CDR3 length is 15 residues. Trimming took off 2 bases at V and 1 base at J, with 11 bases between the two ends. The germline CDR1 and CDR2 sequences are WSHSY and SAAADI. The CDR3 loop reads CASSEPGTSQETQYF. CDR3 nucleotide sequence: TGCGCCAGCAGTGAGCCTGGTACCTCCCAAGAGACCCAGTACTTC.

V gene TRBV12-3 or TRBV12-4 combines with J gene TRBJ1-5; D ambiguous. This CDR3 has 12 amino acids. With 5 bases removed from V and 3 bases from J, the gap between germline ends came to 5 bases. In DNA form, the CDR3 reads TGTGCCAGCAGTACCAACAATCAGCCCCAGCATTTT. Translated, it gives CASSTNNQPQHF.

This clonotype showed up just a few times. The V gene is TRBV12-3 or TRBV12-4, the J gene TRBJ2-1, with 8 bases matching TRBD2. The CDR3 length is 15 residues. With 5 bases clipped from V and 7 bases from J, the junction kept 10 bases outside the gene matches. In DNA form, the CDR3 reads TGTGCCAGCAGTCCACTCGGGGGGGGTCTTAATGAGCAGTTCTTC. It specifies CASSPLGGGLNEQFF.

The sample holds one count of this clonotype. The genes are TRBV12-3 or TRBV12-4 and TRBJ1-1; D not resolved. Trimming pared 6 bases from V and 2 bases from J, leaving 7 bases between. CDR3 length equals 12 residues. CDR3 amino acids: CASRLRNTEAFF. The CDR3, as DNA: TGTGCCAGCAGGCTTAGAAACACTGAAGCTTTCTTT.

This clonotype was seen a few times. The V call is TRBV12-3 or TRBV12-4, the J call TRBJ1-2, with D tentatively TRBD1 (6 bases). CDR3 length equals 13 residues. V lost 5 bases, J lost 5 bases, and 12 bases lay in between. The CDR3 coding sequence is TGTGCCAGCAGTACAAGGACAGCATATGGCTACACCTTC. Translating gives CASSTRTAYGYTF.

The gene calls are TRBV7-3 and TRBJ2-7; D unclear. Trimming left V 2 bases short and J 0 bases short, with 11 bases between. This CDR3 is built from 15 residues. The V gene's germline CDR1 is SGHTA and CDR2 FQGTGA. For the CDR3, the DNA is TGTGCCAGCAGCTTAGGACGTACGAGCTCCTACGAGCAGTACTTC. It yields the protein CASSLGRTSSYEQYF.

Here the CDR3 DNA reads TGTGCCAGCAGCAAAAATCGCCTGGGACAGGGGGCTTACGGCTACACCTTC. Protein product: CASSKNRLGQGAYGYTF. J is TRBJ1-2 and V is TRBV21-1; the tabulated D call, TRBD1, remains unverified against the DNA. TRBV21-1 is described as a pseudogene. The CDR3 is made up of 17 amino acids.

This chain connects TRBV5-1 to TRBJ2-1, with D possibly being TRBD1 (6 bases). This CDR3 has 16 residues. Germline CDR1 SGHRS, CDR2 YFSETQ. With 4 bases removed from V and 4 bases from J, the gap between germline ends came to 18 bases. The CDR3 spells CASSPWTDPLYNEQFF. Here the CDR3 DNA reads TGCGCCAGCAGCCCCTGGACAGACCCCCTTTACAATGAGCAGTTCTTC. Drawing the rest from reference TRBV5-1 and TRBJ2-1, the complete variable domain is KAGVTQTPRYLIKTRGQQVTLSCSPISGHRSVSWYQQTPGQGLQFLFEYFSETQRNKGNFPGRFSGRQFSNSRSEMNVSTLELGDSALYLCASSPWTDPLYNEQFFGPGTRLTVL.

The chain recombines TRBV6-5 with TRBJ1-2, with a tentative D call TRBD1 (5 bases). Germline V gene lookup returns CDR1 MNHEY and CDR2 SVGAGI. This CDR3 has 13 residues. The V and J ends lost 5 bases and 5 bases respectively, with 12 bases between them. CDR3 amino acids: CASSPPGRYGYTF. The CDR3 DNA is TGTGCCAGCAGTCCGCCGGGGCGATATGGCTACACCTTC.

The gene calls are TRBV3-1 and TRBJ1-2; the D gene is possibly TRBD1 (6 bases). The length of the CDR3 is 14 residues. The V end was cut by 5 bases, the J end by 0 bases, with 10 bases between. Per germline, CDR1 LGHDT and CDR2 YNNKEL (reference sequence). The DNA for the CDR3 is TGTGCCAGCAGCTGGGACACGGCTAACTATGGCTACACCTTC. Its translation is CASSWDTANYGYTF.

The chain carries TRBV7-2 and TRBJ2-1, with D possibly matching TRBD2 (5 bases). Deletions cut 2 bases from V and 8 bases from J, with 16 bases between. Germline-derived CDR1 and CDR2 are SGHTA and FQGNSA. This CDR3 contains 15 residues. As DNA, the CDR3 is TGTGCCAGCAGCTTACGAGGGCCCCCACCGGATGAGCAGTTCTTC. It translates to CASSLRGPPPDEQFF. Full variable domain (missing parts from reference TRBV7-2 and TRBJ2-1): GAGVSQSPSNKVTEKGKDVELRCDPISGHTALYWYRQSLGQGLEFLIYFQGNSAPDKSGLPSDRFSAERTGGSVSTLTIQRTQQEDSAVYLCASSLRGPPPDEQFFGPGTRLTVL.

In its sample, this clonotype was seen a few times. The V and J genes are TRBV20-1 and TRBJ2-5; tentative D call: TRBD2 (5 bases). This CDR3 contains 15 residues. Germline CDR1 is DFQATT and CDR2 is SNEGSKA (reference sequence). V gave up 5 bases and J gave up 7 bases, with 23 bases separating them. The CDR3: CSALARGPPGWTQYF. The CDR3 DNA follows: TGCAGTGCTCTCGCCCGAGGGCCTCCCGGTTGGACCCAGTACTTC.

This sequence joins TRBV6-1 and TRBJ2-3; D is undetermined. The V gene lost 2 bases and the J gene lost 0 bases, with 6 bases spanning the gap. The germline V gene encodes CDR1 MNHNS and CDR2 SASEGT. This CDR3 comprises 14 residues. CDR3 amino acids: CASSEQSSTDTQYF. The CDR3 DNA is TGTGCCAGCAGTGAACAGTCTAGCACAGATACGCAGTATTTT.

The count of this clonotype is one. The CDR3 DNA reads as TGTGCCATCAGTGATTGGACTCAGGAAGGGTACAATGAGCAGTTCTTC. Protein: CAISDWTQEGYNEQFF. V gene TRBV10-3 combines with J gene TRBJ2-1, with D perhaps TRBD2 (5 bases). Germline loops: CDR1 ENHRY, CDR2 SYGVKD. Trimming stripped 3 bases from V and 4 bases from J, with 16 bases between. This CDR3 has 16 amino acids.

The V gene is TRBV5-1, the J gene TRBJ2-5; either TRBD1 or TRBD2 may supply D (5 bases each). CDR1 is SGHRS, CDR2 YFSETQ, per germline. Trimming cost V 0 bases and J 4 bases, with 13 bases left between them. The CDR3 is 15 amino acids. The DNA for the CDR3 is TGCGCCAGCAGCTTGGGGGACGGCCGGGGAGAGACCCAGTACTTC. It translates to CASSLGDGRGETQYF.

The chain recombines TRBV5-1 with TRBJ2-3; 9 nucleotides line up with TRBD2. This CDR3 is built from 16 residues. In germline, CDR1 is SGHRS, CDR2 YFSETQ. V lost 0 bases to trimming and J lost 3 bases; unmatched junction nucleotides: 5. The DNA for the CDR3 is TGCGCCAGCAGCTTGGGAGGGCTAGCGGGAACAGATACGCAGTATTTT. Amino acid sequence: CASSLGGLAGTDTQYF.

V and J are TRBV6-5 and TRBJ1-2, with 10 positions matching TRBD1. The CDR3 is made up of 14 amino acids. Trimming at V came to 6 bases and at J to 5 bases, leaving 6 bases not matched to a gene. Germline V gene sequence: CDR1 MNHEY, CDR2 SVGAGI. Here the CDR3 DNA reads TGTGCCAGCAGCCAACGGACAGGGGGATATGGCTACACCTTC. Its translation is CASSQRTGGYGYTF.